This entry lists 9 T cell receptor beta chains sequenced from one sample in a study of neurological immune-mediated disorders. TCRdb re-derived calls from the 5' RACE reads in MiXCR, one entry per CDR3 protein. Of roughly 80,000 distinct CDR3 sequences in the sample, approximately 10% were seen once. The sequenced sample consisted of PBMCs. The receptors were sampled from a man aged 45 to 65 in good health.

CDR3 sequence reads: CASSIMAGLRSYEQYF. CDR3 in DNA: TGTGCCAGCAGCATAATGGCGGGACTCCGATCCTACGAGCAGTACTTC. The chain uses TRBV7-8 and TRBJ2-7, with D maybe TRBD2 (6 bases). V was cut by 5 bases and J by 1 base, with 18 bases left in between. Germline assignment: CDR1 SGHVS and CDR2 FQNEAQ. This CDR3 has 16 residues.

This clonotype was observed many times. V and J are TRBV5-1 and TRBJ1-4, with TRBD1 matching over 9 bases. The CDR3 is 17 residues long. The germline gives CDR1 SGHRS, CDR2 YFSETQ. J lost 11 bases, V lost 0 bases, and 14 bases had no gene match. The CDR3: CASSLEGQGYAVSKLFF. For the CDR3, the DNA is TGCGCCAGCAGCTTGGAGGGACAGGGATATGCGGTTTCGAAACTGTTTTTT.

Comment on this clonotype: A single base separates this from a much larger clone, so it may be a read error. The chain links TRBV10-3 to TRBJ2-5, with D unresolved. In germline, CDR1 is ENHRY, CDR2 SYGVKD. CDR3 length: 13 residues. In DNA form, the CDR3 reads TGTACCATCAGTGAGTCTCTGTGGGAGACCCAGTACTTC. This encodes CTISESLWETQYF.

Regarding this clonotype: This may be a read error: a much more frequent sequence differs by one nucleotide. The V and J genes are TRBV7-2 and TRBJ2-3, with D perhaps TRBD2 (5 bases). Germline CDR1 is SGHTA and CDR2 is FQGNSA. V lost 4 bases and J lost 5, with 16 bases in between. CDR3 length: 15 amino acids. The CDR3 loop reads CASSSTVRERDTQYF. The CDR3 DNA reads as TGTGCCAGCAGCTCAACCGTAAGGGAGCGAGATACGCAGTATTTT.

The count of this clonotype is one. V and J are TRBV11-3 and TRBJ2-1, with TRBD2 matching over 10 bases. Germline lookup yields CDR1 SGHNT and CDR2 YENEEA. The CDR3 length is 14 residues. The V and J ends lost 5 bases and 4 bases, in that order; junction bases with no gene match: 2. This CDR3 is CASSRSGRYNEQFF. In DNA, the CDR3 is TGTGCCAGCAGCCGTAGCGGGAGGTACAATGAGCAGTTCTTC.

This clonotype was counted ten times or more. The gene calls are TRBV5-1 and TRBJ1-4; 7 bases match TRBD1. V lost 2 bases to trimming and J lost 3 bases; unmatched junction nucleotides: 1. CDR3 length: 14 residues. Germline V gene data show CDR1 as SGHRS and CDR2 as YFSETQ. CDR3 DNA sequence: TGCGCCAGCAGCTTCGACAGGGCTAATGAAAAACTGTTTTTT. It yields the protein CASSFDRANEKLFF.

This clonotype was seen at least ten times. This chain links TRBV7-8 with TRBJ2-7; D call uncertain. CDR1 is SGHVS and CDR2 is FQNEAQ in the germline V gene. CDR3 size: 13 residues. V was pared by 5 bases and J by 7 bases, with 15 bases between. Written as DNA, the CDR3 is TGTGCCAGCAGCGATCGAAGGTCTCGGGAGCAGTACTTC. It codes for CASSDRRSREQYF.

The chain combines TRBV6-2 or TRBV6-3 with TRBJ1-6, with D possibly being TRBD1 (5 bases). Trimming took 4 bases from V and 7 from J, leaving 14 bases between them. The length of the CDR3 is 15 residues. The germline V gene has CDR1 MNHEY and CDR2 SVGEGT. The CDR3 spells CASSWGGSGNSPLHF. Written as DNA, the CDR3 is TGTGCCAGCAGTTGGGGCGGAAGCGGAAATTCACCCCTCCACTTT.

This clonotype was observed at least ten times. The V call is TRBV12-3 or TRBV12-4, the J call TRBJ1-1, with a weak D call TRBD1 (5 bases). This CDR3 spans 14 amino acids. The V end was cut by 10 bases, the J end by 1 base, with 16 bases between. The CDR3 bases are TGTGCCACCGCATTGGGGGAGGGGAACACTGAAGCTTTCTTT. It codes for CATALGEGNTEAFF.